Following are 7 T cell receptor beta chains from one sample sequenced in a study of T cell changes during pregnancy in multiple sclerosis. Using immunoSEQ multiplex PCR, the repertoire was profiled, and TCRdb retains in-frame clones only, with some absent. The table records 35,000 to 45,000 clones, 90% of them present only once. Source: CD4+ T cells from peripheral blood mononuclear cells, taken in the third trimester of pregnancy. These receptors all stem from a female donor with multiple sclerosis, enrolled in a pregnancy study.

The rearrangement joins TRBV13 to TRBJ2-7, with 8 bases identical to TRBD1. V trimming: 0 bases; J trimming: 2 bases; junction bases outside the gene matches: 3. The V gene's germline CDR1 is PRHDT and CDR2 FYEKMQ (reference sequence). The CDR3 is 15 amino acids. CDR3: CASSLGGQGAYEQYF. DNA of the CDR3: TGTGCCAGCAGCTTAGGAGGACAGGGCGCCTACGAGCAGTACTTC.

The V call is TRBV25-1, the J call TRBJ2-1, with 8 bases lining up with TRBD2. CDR1 and CDR2 (germline): MGHDK, SYGVNS. V shed 9 bases, J shed 7 bases, and the junction held 8 bases outside the gene matches. This CDR3 has 13 residues. The CDR3 DNA reads as TGTGCCAGTGGCAGGAGCGGGAGAAATGAGCAGTTCTTC. Encoded protein: CASGRSGRNEQFF.

The rearrangement links TRBV7-3 to TRBJ1-1; 8 bases line up with TRBD1. Germline CDR1 and CDR2: SGHTA and FQGTGA. J was trimmed by 6 bases and V by 1 base; bases with no gene match: 7. CDR3 length: 15 amino acids. The CDR3 loop is CASSLMSGGVPEAFF. The CDR3 DNA follows: TGTGCCAGCAGCTTAATGTCAGGGGGCGTTCCTGAAGCTTTCTTT.

V gene TRBV30 combines with J gene TRBJ1-4; D remains unclear. CDR3 length: 14 amino acids. V dropped 5 bases and J dropped 0 bases, with 10 bases sitting between them. The germline gives CDR1 GTSNPN, CDR2 SVGIG (reference sequence). The DNA of the CDR3 is TGTGCCTGGGAGCGGCTCGCAACTAATGAAAAACTGTTTTTT. As protein: CAWERLATNEKLFF. Using reference TRBV30 and TRBJ1-4 for the parts outside the CDR3, the full variable domain is SQTIHQWPATLVQPVGSPLSLECTVEGTSNPNLYWYRQAAGRGLQLLFYSVGIGQISSEVPQNLSASRPQDRQFILSSKKLLLSDSGFYLCAWERLATNEKLFFGSGTQLSVL.

The chain carries TRBV30 and TRBJ1-1; D is ambiguous. The CDR3 is made up of 13 amino acids. CDR1 is GTSNPN, CDR2 SVGIG, per germline (reference sequence). The ends were cut back, 0 bases at V and 5 bases at J, with 10 bases in the middle. This CDR3 reads CAWSVQGRTEAFF. The CDR3 nucleotides are TGTGCCTGGAGTGTACAAGGGAGGACTGAAGCTTTCTTT.

V usage is TRBV27 and J usage is TRBJ2-1; possibly TRBD1 for D (5 bases). Trimming cost V 3 bases and J 9 bases, with 18 bases left between them. This CDR3 is 15 amino acids long. Germline lookup yields CDR1 MNHEY and CDR2 SMNVEV (reference sequence). CDR3 region: CASSLSILGAGEQFF. The CDR3 DNA is TGTGCCAGCAGTTTGAGTATCTTAGGGGCAGGTGAGCAGTTCTTC.

V usage is TRBV6-5 and J usage is TRBJ2-1; 11 nucleotides align to TRBD2. The CDR3 runs 16 residues. Germline CDR1 is MNHEY and CDR2 is SVGAGI. The V and J ends lost 0 bases and 6 bases, in that order; junction bases with no gene match: 4. CDR3 protein: CASSYSTLAGGNEQFF. CDR3 bases: TGTGCCAGCAGTTACTCGACCCTAGCGGGAGGCAATGAGCAGTTCTTC.